The 10 T cell receptor beta chains below were found in one sample sequenced in a study of CXCR3-negative and CXCR3-positive naive CD8 T cells. Which antigens these TCRs recognize remains unknown. Study-wide results and caveats: TRB CDR3s of CXCR3-positive naive cells were more hydrophobic than those of CXCR3-negative naive cells.

Researchers prepared the TRB cDNA libraries using 5' RACE with UMI labels. TCRdb reprocessed the 5' RACE reads, keeping one entry per CDR3 protein, no DNA. The ten most abundant clones cover roughly 0.27% of a sample with 120,000 to 150,000 distinct CDR3 sequences. Sequenced material: naive CXCR3+ CD8+ T cells from blood. Stated subset: CD45RO-CCR7+CD27+CD95- naive CD8+ T cells expressing CXCR3 (TNR3+). The receptors stem from a human donor in good health. Some clones in this sample may be carry-over from other donors' samples.

The chain joins TRBV20-1 to TRBJ2-7; the D call from TCRdb, TRBD1, cannot be confirmed without DNA. The CDR3 contains 13 residues. Germline lookup yields CDR1 DFQATT and CDR2 SNEGSKA (reference sequence). CDR3 in amino acids: CSAVNREIYEQYF.

V is TRBV24-1 and J is TRBJ2-5; TCRdb indicates TRBD1, and absent DNA this call remains unverified. Germline CDR1 KGHDR, CDR2 SFDVKD. The CDR3 totals 11 residues. The CDR3 sequence is CANRGAETQYF.

The chain carries TRBV7-9 and TRBJ2-2. The CDR3 has 14 amino acids. Per the germline V gene, CDR1 is SEHNR and CDR2 is FQNEAQ (reference sequence). CDR3 residues: CASSPRLSTGELFF.

The CDR3 sequence is CASSTLAWGPNEQFF. This chain uses TRBV7-8 with TRBJ2-1; the D gene TCRdb calls, TRBD2, cannot be checked with no DNA. The germline V gene has CDR1 SGHVS and CDR2 FQNEAQ. This CDR3 has 15 residues.

This chain uses TRBV7-9 with TRBJ2-2; with no DNA, the TCRdb D assignment of TRBD1 cannot be verified. The CDR3 spans 20 residues. The germline gives CDR1 SEHNR, CDR2 FQNEAQ (reference sequence). This chain's CDR3 is CAGSPVRGQVKKANTGELFF.

The chain has TRBV2 and TRBJ2-5; TCRdb's D gene call, TRBD2, goes unchecked for lack of DNA. CDR1 is SNHLY, CDR2 FYNNEI, per germline. The CDR3 totals 14 residues. CDR3 residues: CASLGLAGQETQYF. The whole variable domain, filled in from reference TRBV2 and TRBJ2-5, reads EPEVTQTPSHQVTQMGQEVILRCVPISNHLYFYWYRQILGQKVEFLVSFYNNEISEKSEIFDDQFSVERPDGSNFTLKIRSTKLEDSAMYFCASLGLAGQETQYFGPGTRLLVL.

V is TRBV11-2 and J is TRBJ2-7. The germline V gene encodes CDR1 SGHAT and CDR2 FQNNGV. The CDR3 contains 12 residues. CDR3 amino acids: CASMGSSYEQYF.

The rearrangement uses TRBV29-1 and TRBJ2-1; no DNA is available, so the TRBD1 call from TCRdb remains unchecked. The germline CDR1 and CDR2 sequences are SQVTM and ANQGSEA. This CDR3 is 15 amino acids long. This chain's CDR3 is CSVEDPLKPPDEQFF.

The V call is TRBV7-2, the J call TRBJ1-6; TCRdb gives TRBD1 as the D gene, but with no DNA this cannot be confirmed. The germline gives CDR1 SGHTA, CDR2 FQGNSA. CDR3 length: 14 amino acids. The chain's CDR3 is CASSLIWDTSPLHF.

The chain is built from TRBV29-1 and TRBJ1-2; TCRdb's D call, TRBD1, is unchecked because there is no DNA. CDR1 is SQVTM, CDR2 ANQGSEA, per germline. The CDR3 consists of 13 residues. CDR3 loop: CSVPTGLGGGYTF.